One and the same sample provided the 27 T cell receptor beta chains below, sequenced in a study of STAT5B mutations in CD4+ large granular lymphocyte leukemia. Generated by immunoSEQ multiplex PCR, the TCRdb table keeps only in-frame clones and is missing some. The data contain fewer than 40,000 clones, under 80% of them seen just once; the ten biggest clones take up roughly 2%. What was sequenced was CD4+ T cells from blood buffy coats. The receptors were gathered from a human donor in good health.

The CDR3 region has the DNA TGTGCCATCAGGGCCGACAGGGGAGGAAACACCATATATTTT. This translates into CAIRADRGGNTIYF. This sequence joins TRBV10-3 and TRBJ1-3, with 8 bases identical to TRBD1. Germline CDR1 reads ENHRY; CDR2 reads SYGVKD. The CDR3 consists of 14 residues. Germline trimming cut 6 bases from V and 4 bases from J; bases unmatched to any gene: 5.

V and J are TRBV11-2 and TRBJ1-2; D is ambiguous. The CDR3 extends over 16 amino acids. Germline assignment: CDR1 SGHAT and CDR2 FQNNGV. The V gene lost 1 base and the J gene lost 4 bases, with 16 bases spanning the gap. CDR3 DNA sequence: TGTGCCAGCAGCTTAGTTGGAGGGTCGAGGTCCTATGGCTACACCTTC. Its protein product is CASSLVGGSRSYGYTF.

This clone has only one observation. The CDR3 region is CASSSLRTGSNTIYF. The CDR3 region has the DNA TGTGCCAGCAGCTCGTTGCGGACAGGTAGTAACACCATATATTTT. The chain couples TRBV2 to TRBJ1-3; 7 bases line up with TRBD1. J gave up 7 bases and V 6 bases, and 12 bases lay outside the gene matches. This CDR3 has 15 amino acids. Germline CDR1 and CDR2: SNHLY and FYNNEI.

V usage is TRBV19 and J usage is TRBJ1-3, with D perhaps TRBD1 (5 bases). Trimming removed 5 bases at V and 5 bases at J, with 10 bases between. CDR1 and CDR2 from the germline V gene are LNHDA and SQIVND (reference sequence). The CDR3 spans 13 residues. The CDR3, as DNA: TGTGCCAGTAGTCAGGGACCAAGAAACACCATATATTTT. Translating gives CASSQGPRNTIYF.

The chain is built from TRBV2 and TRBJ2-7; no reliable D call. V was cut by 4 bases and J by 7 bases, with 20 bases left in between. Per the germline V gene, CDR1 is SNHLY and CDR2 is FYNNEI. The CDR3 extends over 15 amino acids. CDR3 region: CASSALFSLSGEQYF. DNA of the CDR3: TGTGCCAGCAGTGCCCTTTTTTCGCTATCTGGGGAGCAGTACTTC.

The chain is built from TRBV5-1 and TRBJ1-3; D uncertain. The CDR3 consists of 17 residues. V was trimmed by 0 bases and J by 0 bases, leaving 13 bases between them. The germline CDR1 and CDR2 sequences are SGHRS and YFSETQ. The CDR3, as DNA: TGCGCCAGCAGCTTGGAGGCGACTGTTTTCTCTGGAAACACCATATATTTT. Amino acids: CASSLEATVFSGNTIYF.

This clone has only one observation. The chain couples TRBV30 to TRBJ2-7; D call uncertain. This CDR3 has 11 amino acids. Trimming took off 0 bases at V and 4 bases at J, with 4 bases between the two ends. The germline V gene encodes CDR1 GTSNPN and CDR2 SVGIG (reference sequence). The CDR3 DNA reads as TGTGCCTGGAGTGTACGGTACGAGCAGTACTTC. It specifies CAWSVRYEQYF.

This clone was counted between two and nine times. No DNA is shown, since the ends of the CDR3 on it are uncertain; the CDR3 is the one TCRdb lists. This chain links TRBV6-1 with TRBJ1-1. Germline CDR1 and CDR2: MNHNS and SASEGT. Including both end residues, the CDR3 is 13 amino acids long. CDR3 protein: CASILGEDTEAFF.

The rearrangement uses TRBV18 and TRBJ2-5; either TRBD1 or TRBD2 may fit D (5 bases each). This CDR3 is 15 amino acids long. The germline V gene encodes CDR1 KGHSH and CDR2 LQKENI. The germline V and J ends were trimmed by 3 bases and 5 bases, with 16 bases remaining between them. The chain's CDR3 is CASSPVGGLGETQYF. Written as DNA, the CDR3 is TGTGCCAGCTCACCGGTTGGGGGTCTGGGCGAGACCCAGTACTTC.

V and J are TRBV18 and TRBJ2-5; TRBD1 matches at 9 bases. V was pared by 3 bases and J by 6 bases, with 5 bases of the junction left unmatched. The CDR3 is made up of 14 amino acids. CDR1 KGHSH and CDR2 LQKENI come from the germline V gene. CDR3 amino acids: CASSPGQGGQTQYF. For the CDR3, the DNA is TGTGCCAGCTCACCGGGACAGGGTGGGCAGACCCAGTACTTC.

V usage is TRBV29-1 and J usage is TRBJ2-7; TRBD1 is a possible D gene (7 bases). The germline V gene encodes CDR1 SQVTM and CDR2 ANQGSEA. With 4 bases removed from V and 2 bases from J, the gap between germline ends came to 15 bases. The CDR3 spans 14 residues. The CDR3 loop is CSVVVRGVAYEQYF. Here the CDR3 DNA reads TGCAGCGTTGTAGTCAGGGGGGTCGCCTACGAGCAGTACTTC.

The CDR3 coding sequence is TGTGCCAGCAGGGATTATGGAGGGATTAATTCACCCCTCCACTTT. This sequence encodes CASRDYGGINSPLHF. The rearrangement uses TRBV6-6 and TRBJ1-6; D uncertain. Germline V CDR1 and CDR2: MNHNY, SVGAGI (reference sequence). The V end was cut by 6 bases, the J end by 6 bases, with 15 bases between. There are 15 residues in the CDR3.

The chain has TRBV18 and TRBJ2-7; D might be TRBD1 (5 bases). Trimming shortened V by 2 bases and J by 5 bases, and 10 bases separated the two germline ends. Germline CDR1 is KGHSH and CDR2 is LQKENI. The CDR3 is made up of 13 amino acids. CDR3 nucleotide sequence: TGTGCCAGCTCACCATGGGGCGGCAACGAGCAGTACTTC. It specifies CASSPWGGNEQYF. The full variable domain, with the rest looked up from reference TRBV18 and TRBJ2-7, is NAGVMQNPRHLVRRRGQEARLRCSPMKGHSHVYWYRQLPEEGLKFMVYLQKENIIDESGMPKERFSAEFPKEGPSILRIQQVVRGDSAAYFCASSPWGGNEQYFGPGTRLTVT.

The CDR3 DNA follows: TGTGCCAGCTCACCATTAGGTAGGGGCGAAAACACTGAAGCTTTCTTT. This translates into CASSPLGRGENTEAFF. V and J are TRBV18 and TRBJ1-1; D perhaps matches TRBD1 (5 bases). Between the trimmed V and J ends, which lost 2 bases and 2 bases, there was a span of 15 bases. This CDR3 comprises 16 residues. Germline loops: CDR1 KGHSH, CDR2 LQKENI. Complete variable domain (other parts from reference TRBV18 and TRBJ1-1): NAGVMQNPRHLVRRRGQEARLRCSPMKGHSHVYWYRQLPEEGLKFMVYLQKENIIDESGMPKERFSAEFPKEGPSILRIQQVVRGDSAAYFCASSPLGRGENTEAFFGQGTRLTVV.

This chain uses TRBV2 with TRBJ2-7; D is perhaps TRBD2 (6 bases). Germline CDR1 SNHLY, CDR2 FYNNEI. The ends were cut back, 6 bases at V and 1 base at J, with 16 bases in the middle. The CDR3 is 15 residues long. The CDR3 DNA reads TGTGCCAGCAGAGGAGGGGCGGGCGGATCCTACGAGCAGTACTTC. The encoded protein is CASRGGAGGSYEQYF.

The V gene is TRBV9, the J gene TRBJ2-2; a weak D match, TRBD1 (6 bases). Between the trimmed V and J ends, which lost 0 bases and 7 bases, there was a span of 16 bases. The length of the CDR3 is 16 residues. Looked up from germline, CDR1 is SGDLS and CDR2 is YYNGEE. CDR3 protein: CASSVGAQGLVGELFF. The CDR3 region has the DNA TGTGCCAGCAGCGTAGGAGCCCAGGGGCTGGTCGGGGAGCTGTTTTTT.

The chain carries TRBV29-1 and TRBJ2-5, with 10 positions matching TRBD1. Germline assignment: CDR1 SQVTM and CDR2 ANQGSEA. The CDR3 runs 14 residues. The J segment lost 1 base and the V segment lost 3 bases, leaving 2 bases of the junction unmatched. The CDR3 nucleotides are TGCAGCGTTGACCGGGACAGGGGCCAAGAGACCCAGTACTTC. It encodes CSVDRDRGQETQYF. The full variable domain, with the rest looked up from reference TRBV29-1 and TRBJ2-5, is SAVISQKPSRDICQRGTSLTIQCQVDSQVTMMFWYRQQPGQSLTLIATANQGSEATYESGFVIDKFPISRPNLTFSTLTVSNMSPEDSSIYLCSVDRDRGQETQYFGPGTRLLVL.

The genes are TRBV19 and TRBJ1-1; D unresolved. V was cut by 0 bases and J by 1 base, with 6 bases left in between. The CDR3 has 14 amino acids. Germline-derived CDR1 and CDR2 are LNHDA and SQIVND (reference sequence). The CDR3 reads CASSIDSSNTEAFF. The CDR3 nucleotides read TGTGCCAGTAGTATAGATTCCTCGAACACTGAAGCTTTCTTT.

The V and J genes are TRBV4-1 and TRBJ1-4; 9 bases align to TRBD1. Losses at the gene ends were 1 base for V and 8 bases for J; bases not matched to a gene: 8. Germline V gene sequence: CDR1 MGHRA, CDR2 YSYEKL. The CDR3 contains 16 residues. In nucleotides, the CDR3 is TGCGCCAGCAGCCAAGTTACCCGGGACAGGGAGGAAAAACTGTTTTTT. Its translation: CASSQVTRDREEKLFF.

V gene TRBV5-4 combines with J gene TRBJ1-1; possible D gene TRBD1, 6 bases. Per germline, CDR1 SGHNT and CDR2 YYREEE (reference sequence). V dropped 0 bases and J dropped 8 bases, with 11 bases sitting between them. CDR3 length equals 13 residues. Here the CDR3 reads CASSLVRGQEAFF. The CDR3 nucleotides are TGTGCCAGCAGCTTGGTACGGGGGCAGGAAGCTTTCTTT.

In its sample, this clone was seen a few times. The CDR3: CASSLGTGGEKLFF. The CDR3 DNA is TGTGCCAGTAGCCTCGGGACAGGTGGTGAAAAACTGTTTTTT. The rearrangement uses TRBV19 and TRBJ1-4, with 8 bases fitting TRBD1. CDR3 length: 14 amino acids. CDR1 is LNHDA and CDR2 is SQIVND in the germline V gene (reference sequence). The trim removed 6 bases at V and 7 bases at J, leaving 7 bases unmatched.

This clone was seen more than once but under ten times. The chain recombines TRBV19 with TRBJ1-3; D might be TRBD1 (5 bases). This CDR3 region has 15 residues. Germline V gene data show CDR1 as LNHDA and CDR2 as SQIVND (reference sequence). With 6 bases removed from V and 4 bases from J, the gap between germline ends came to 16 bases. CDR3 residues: CASRRGSVAGNTIYF. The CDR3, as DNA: TGTGCCAGTAGGCGGGGGAGCGTGGCCGGAAACACCATATATTTT.

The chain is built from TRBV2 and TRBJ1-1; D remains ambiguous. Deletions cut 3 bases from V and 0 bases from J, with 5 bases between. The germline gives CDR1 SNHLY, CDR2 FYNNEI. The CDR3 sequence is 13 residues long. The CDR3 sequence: CASSEGVNTEAFF. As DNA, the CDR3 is TGTGCCAGCAGTGAGGGTGTGAACACTGAAGCTTTCTTT.

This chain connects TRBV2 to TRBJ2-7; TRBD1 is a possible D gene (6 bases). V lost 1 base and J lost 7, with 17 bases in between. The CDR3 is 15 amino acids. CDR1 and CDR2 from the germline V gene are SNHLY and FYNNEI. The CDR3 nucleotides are TGTGCCAGCAGTGAAGTAGGGGGATCTGCCCGGGAGCAGTACTTC. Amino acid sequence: CASSEVGGSAREQYF.

The chain's CDR3 is CASRPSPQTGPSYGYTF. The CDR3 bases are TGTGCCAGCAGACCCTCACCTCAGACAGGGCCGAGCTATGGCTACACCTTC. This sequence joins TRBV9 and TRBJ1-2; TRBD1 agrees at 7 bases. The germline gives CDR1 SGDLS, CDR2 YYNGEE. CDR3 size: 17 residues. After removal of 5 bases from V and 4 bases from J, the junction contained 17 bases not matched to a gene.

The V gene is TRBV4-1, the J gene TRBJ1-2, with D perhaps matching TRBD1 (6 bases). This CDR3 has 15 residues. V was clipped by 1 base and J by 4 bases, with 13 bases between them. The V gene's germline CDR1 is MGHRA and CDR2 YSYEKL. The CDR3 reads CASSQVDDRRYGYTF. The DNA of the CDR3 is TGCGCCAGCAGCCAAGTCGACGACAGGCGCTATGGCTACACCTTC.

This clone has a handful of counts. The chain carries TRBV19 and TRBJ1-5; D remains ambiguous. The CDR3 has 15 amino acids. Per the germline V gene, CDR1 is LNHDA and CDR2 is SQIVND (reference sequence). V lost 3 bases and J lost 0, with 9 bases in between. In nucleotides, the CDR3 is TGTGCCAGTAGTATCCGGGAGGATAGCAATCAGCCCCAGCATTTT. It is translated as CASSIREDSNQPQHF.